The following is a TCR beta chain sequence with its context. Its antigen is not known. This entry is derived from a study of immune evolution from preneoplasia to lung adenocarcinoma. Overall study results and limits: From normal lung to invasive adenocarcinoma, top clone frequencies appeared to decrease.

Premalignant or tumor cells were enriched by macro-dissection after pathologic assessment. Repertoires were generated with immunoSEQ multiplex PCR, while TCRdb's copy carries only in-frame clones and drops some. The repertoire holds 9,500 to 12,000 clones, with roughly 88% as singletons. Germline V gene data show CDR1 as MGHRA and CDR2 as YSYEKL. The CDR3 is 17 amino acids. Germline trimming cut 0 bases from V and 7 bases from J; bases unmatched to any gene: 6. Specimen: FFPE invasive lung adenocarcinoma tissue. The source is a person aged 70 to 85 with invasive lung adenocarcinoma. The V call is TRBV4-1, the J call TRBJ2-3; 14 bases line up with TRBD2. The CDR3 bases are TGCGCCAGCAGCCAAGATTTGGGACTAGCGGGGGATAATACGCAGTATTTT. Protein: CASSQDLGLAGDNTQYF.